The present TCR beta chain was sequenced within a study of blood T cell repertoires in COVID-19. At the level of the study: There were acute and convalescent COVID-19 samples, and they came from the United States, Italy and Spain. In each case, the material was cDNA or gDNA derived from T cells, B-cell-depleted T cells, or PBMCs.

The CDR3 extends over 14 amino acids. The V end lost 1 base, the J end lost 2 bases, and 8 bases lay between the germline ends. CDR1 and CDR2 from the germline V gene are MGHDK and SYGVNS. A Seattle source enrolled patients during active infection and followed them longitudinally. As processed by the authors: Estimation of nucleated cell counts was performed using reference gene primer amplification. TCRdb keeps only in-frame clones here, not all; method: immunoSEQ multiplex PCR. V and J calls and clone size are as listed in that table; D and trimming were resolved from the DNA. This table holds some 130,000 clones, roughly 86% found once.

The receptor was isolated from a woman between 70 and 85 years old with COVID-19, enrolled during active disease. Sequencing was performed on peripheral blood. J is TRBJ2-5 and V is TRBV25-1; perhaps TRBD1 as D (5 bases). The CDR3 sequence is CASSEFSGQETQYF. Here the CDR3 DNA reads TGTGCCAGCAGTGAATTCTCAGGGCAAGAGACCCAGTACTTC.